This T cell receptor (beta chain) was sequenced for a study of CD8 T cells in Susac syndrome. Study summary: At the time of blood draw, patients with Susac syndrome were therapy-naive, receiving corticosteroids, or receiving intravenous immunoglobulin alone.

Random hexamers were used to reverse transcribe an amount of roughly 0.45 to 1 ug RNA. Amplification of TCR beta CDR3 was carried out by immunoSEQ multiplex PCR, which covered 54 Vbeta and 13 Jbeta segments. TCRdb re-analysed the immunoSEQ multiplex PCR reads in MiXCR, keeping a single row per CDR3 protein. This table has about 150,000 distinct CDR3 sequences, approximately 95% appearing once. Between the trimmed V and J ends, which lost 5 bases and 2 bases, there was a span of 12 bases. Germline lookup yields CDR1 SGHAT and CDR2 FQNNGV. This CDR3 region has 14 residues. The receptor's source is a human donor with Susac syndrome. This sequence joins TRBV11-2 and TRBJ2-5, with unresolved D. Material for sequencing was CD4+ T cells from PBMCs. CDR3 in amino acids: CASSPRPRQETQYF. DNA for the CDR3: TGTGCCAGCAGCCCTCGGCCGAGACAAGAGACCCAGTACTTC.